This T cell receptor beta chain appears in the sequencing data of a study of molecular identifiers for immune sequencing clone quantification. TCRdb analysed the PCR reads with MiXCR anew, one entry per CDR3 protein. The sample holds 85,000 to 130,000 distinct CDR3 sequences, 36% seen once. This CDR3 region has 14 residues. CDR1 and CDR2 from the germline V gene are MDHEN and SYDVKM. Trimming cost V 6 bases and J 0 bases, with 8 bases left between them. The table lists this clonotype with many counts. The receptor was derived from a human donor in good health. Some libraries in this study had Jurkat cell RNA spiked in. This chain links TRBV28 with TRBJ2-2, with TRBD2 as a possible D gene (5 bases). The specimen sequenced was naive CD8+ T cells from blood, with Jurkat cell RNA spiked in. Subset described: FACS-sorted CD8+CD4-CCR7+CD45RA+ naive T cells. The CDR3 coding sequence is TGTGCCAGCAGGCAGGACTCGAACACCGGGGAGCTGTTTTTT. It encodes CASRQDSNTGELFF.